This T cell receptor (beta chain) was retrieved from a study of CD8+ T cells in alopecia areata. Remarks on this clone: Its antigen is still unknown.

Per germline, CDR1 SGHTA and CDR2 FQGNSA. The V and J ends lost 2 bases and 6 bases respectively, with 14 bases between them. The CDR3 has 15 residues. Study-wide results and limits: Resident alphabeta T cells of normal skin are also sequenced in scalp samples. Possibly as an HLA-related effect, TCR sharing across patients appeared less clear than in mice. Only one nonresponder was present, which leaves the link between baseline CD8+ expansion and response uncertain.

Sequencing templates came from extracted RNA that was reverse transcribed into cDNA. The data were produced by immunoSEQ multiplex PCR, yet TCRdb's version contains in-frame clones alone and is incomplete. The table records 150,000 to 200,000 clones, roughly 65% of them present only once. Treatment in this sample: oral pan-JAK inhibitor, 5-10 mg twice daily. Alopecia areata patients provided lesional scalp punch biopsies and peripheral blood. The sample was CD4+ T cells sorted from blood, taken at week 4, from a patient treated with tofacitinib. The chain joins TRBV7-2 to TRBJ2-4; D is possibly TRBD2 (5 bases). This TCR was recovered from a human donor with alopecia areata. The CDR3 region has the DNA TGTGCCAGCAGCTTACGGGGTGACCACCTAAACATTCAGTACTTC. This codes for CASSLRGDHLNIQYF. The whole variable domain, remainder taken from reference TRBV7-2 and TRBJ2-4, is GAGVSQSPSNKVTEKGKDVELRCDPISGHTALYWYRQSLGQGLEFLIYFQGNSAPDKSGLPSDRFSAERTGGSVSTLTIQRTQQEDSAVYLCASSLRGDHLNIQYFGAGTRLSVL.